Presented here are 28 T cell receptor beta chains from one specimen sequenced in a study of T cells in narcolepsy. Assay: immunoSEQ multiplex PCR; the TCRdb copy retains only in-frame clones and omits some. The table records around 42,000 clones, 70% to 90% of them present only once. Material: CD45RA- memory CD4+ T cells from PBMCs. The receptors derive from a human donor with narcolepsy.

V is TRBV7-9 and J is TRBJ2-7; 10 nucleotides line up with TRBD1. The V gene end was trimmed by 6 bases and the J gene end by 6 bases; junction bases not matched to a gene: 14. Germline V lookup: CDR1 SEHNR, CDR2 FQNEAQ (reference sequence). The CDR3 has 16 amino acids. The CDR3 sequence is CASSDDRGPSLGEQYF. In nucleotides, the CDR3 is TGTGCCAGCAGTGACGACAGGGGGCCGAGCTTGGGCGAGCAGTACTTC.

J is TRBJ2-7 and V is TRBV27; D gene unclear. Trimming left V 9 bases short and J 1 base short, with 16 bases between. CDR1 MNHEY and CDR2 SMNVEV come from the germline V gene (reference sequence). The CDR3 is 14 amino acids. CDR3 residues: CASSREMASYEQYF. CDR3 coding DNA: TGTGCCAGTTCCCGCGAAATGGCGTCCTACGAGCAGTACTTC.

The chain has TRBV15 and TRBJ1-2, with D uncertain. V was shortened by 3 bases and J by 0 bases, with 14 bases between the two germline ends. The V gene's germline CDR1 is LNHNV and CDR2 YYDKDF (reference sequence). The CDR3 consists of 16 residues. The CDR3 DNA follows: TGTGCCACCAGCAGCTGGCAAGGCAGCTCTAACTATGGCTACACCTTC. Translation gives CATSSWQGSSNYGYTF.

The V gene is TRBV11-2, the J gene TRBJ2-5, with D maybe TRBD1 (6 bases). The CDR3 sequence is 15 residues long. The V gene lost 1 base and the J gene lost 2 bases, with 11 bases spanning the gap. CDR1 and CDR2 from the germline V gene are SGHAT and FQNNGV. The CDR3 region is CASSLVRGTQETQYF. CDR3 nucleotide sequence: TGTGCCAGCAGCTTAGTTAGGGGGACGCAAGAGACCCAGTACTTC. The variable domain in full, completed from reference TRBV11-2 and TRBJ2-5, reads EAGVAQSPRYKIIEKRQSVAFWCNPISGHATLYWYQQILGQGPKLLIQFQNNGVVDDSQLPKDRFSAERLKGVDSTLKIQPAKLEDSAVYLCASSLVRGTQETQYFGPGTRLLVL.

This clone was seen a single time. This chain connects TRBV19 to TRBJ1-5; TRBD1 matches at 8 bases. This CDR3 is built from 14 residues. Germline V gene sequence: CDR1 LNHDA, CDR2 SQIVND (reference sequence). V gave up 5 bases and J gave up 9 bases; unmatched junction bases: 9. The CDR3 DNA reads as TGTGCCAGTAGTCCAGACAGGGGTCGGGGGCCCCAGCATTTT. It yields the protein CASSPDRGRGPQHF. The full variable domain, with the rest looked up from reference TRBV19 and TRBJ1-5, is DGGITQSPKYLFRKEGQNVTLSCEQNLNHDAMYWYRQDPGQGLRLIYYSQIVNDFQKGDIAEGYSVSREKKESFPLTVTSAQKNPTAFYLCASSPDRGRGPQHFGDGTRLSIL.

A single count supports this clone. V gene TRBV27 combines with J gene TRBJ1-6, with unresolved D. Germline CDR1 reads MNHEY; CDR2 reads SMNVEV (reference sequence). CDR3 length: 13 amino acids. Trimming took off 7 bases at V and 5 bases at J, with 9 bases between the two ends. CDR3 protein: CASTGSNNSPLHF. The CDR3 coding sequence is TGTGCCAGCACGGGGTCCAATAATTCACCCCTCCACTTT.

This clone was seen just once. V is TRBV6-5 and J is TRBJ1-1; no firm D call. V was clipped by 6 bases and J by 5 bases, with 7 bases between them. Germline V lookup: CDR1 MNHEY, CDR2 SVGAGI. The CDR3 loop spans 11 amino acids. Written as DNA, the CDR3 is TGTGCCAGCAGCCCAACTACTGAAGCTTTCTTT. Amino acid sequence: CASSPTTEAFF.

This chain connects TRBV11-3 to TRBJ2-7; D not certain. Germline V CDR1 and CDR2: SGHNT, YENEEA. The CDR3 totals 17 residues. V gave up 2 bases and J gave up 3 bases, with 20 bases separating them. The CDR3, as DNA: TGTGCCAGCAGCTTACCGACTGGCGGTCCCTTTGGCTACGAGCAGTACTTC. The encoded protein is CASSLPTGGPFGYEQYF.

V and J are TRBV5-5 and TRBJ1-3; a possible D gene is TRBD1 (6 bases). Germline CDR1 and CDR2: SGHKS and YYEKEE (reference sequence). The CDR3 has 19 residues. V shed 6 bases and J shed 7 bases, with 32 bases lying between them. CDR3 nucleotide sequence: TGTGCCAGCAACCCCGACGGCGGGGGACAAGGGGGACTTCGGAACACCATATATTTT. Protein product: CASNPDGGGQGGLRNTIYF.

The chain joins TRBV6-5 to TRBJ2-7, with 7 bases fitting TRBD1. CDR1 is MNHEY, CDR2 SVGAGI, per germline. Trimming removed 6 bases from V and 5 bases from J; junction bases left unmatched: 7. The CDR3 totals 13 residues. The CDR3 coding sequence is TGTGCCAGCAGAACGACAGGGAAAGACGAGCAGTACTTC. Protein sequence: CASRTTGKDEQYF.

The J gene is TRBJ1-2, the V gene TRBV30; 9 bases line up with TRBD1. The CDR3 sequence is 12 residues long. Germline V gene sequence: CDR1 GTSNPN, CDR2 SVGIG (reference sequence). The DNA for the CDR3 is TGTATACAGGGGGCGGGAAGCTATGGCTACACCTTC. Encoded protein: CIQGAGSYGYTF.

This chain connects TRBV7-2 to TRBJ2-1, with D possibly being TRBD2 (7 bases). From germline, CDR1 is SGHTA and CDR2 FQGNSA. The CDR3 loop spans 14 amino acids. Trimming took 5 bases from V and 10 from J, leaving 18 bases between them. This CDR3 reads CASSSQGGAGEQFF. The DNA of the CDR3 is TGTGCCAGCAGCAGCCAAGGGGGGGCCGGGGAGCAGTTCTTC.

The chain carries TRBV20-1 and TRBJ1-4; D gene ambiguous. This CDR3 comprises 11 residues. Trimming cost V 7 bases and J 5 bases, with 8 bases left between them. Germline assignment: CDR1 DFQATT and CDR2 SNEGSKA (reference sequence). CDR3 loop: CSEEGNEKLFF. CDR3 nucleotides: TGCAGTGAGGAGGGAAATGAAAAACTGTTTTTT.

Only one count was recorded for this clone. V usage is TRBV28 and J usage is TRBJ2-7; the match to TRBD2 covers 12 bases. V was clipped by 5 bases and J by 6 bases; unmatched bases: 8. CDR1 and CDR2 from the germline V gene are MDHEN and SYDVKM. The CDR3 runs to 15 residues. The chain's CDR3 is CASSQTSGSLFEQYF. CDR3 nucleotide sequence: TGTGCCAGCAGTCAGACTAGCGGGAGCCTCTTCGAGCAGTACTTC.

The rearrangement links TRBV27 to TRBJ2-7; 7 bases line up with TRBD1. In germline, CDR1 is MNHEY, CDR2 SMNVEV (reference sequence). The J segment lost 1 base and the V segment lost 7 bases, leaving 10 bases of the junction unmatched. This CDR3 has 15 residues. The CDR3 bases are TGTGCCAGCAAAGCGAGACAGGGCCCATCCTACGAGCAGTACTTC. Translated: CASKARQGPSYEQYF.

This chain links TRBV7-2 with TRBJ1-6, with unresolved D. Trimming took 1 base from V and 5 from J, leaving 9 bases between them. CDR1 and CDR2 from the germline V gene are SGHTA and FQGNSA. This CDR3 is built from 15 residues. In DNA form, the CDR3 reads TGTGCCAGCAGCTTAGTGGGCCAGAATAATTCACCCCTCCACTTT. Its protein is CASSLVGQNNSPLHF.

This chain joins TRBV11-3 and TRBJ1-4; D gene unclear. Germline V lookup: CDR1 SGHNT, CDR2 YENEEA. This CDR3 has 15 residues. The V end lost 2 bases, the J end lost 4 bases, and 11 bases lay between the germline ends. CDR3 DNA sequence: TGTGCCAGCAGCTTAACAGCTAATTATAATGAAAAACTGTTTTTT. Translating gives CASSLTANYNEKLFF.

The chain couples TRBV4-2 to TRBJ1-4, with D possibly matching TRBD1 (6 bases). The CDR3 is 17 amino acids. CDR1 and CDR2 from the germline V gene are LGHNA and YNFKEQ. V gave up 0 bases and J gave up 5 bases, with 16 bases separating them. The CDR3 sequence: CASSQDREGRGNEKLFF. The CDR3 DNA is TGTGCCAGCAGCCAAGATAGGGAAGGGAGGGGGAATGAAAAACTGTTTTTT.

V usage is TRBV7-2 and J usage is TRBJ2-3; D perhaps matches TRBD2 (6 bases). The CDR3 is 15 amino acids. The germline V and J ends were trimmed by 5 bases and 0 bases, with 12 bases remaining between them. Looked up from germline, CDR1 is SGHTA and CDR2 is FQGNSA. The CDR3 DNA follows: TGTGCCAGCAGCCCCCGGGGGTTAAGCACAGATACGCAGTATTTT. It codes for CASSPRGLSTDTQYF.

The CDR3 reads CASQLGQANTGELFF. In nucleotides, the CDR3 is TGTGCCAGCCAGCTCGGACAGGCAAACACCGGGGAGCTGTTTTTT. The chain links TRBV2 to TRBJ2-2, with TRBD1 identical over 7 bases. With 8 bases clipped from V and 2 bases from J, the junction kept 8 bases outside the gene matches. CDR1 SNHLY and CDR2 FYNNEI come from the germline V gene. The CDR3 is 15 amino acids. Using reference TRBV2 and TRBJ2-2 for the parts outside the CDR3, the full variable domain is EPEVTQTPSHQVTQMGQEVILRCVPISNHLYFYWYRQILGQKVEFLVSFYNNEISEKSEIFDDQFSVERPDGSNFTLKIRSTKLEDSAMYFCASQLGQANTGELFFGEGSRLTVL.

The CDR3 DNA reads TGTGCCAGTAGTATTGACAGGAACAATCAGCCCCAGCATTTT. Protein sequence: CASSIDRNNQPQHF. This sequence joins TRBV19 and TRBJ1-5; a weak D match, TRBD1 (6 bases). CDR1 and CDR2 from the germline V gene are LNHDA and SQIVND (reference sequence). Trimming took 3 bases from V and 3 from J, leaving 9 bases between them. The CDR3 contains 14 residues.

V gene TRBV9 combines with J gene TRBJ2-3; 8 positions agree with TRBD2. Germline V lookup: CDR1 SGDLS, CDR2 YYNGEE. The V and J ends lost 4 bases and 4 bases, in that order; junction bases with no gene match: 17. CDR3 length: 18 residues. This CDR3 is CASSSTWEGTRTADTQYF. CDR3 coding DNA: TGTGCCAGCAGCTCCACCTGGGAGGGGACTAGGACGGCAGATACGCAGTATTTT.

This chain uses TRBV11-2 with TRBJ2-7; D gene uncertain. CDR3 length: 13 residues. Germline assignment: CDR1 SGHAT and CDR2 FQNNGV. Trimming stripped 7 bases from V and 4 bases from J, with 14 bases between. The CDR3 DNA reads TGTGCCAGCAAGGTGGCCAGCGAATACGAGCAGTACTTC. Residues: CASKVASEYEQYF.

The V and J genes are TRBV7-2 and TRBJ2-7; 9 nucleotides line up with TRBD2. This CDR3 contains 15 residues. The V gene's germline CDR1 is SGHTA and CDR2 FQGNSA. Trimming cost V 1 base and J 6 bases; bases outside gene matches: 7. The CDR3 coding sequence is TGTGCCAGCAGCTTAGTGGGACTAGCCGGGGTCGAGCAGTACTTC. Its translation: CASSLVGLAGVEQYF. Together with reference TRBV7-2 and TRBJ2-7, the CDR3 gives the full variable domain: GAGVSQSPSNKVTEKGKDVELRCDPISGHTALYWYRQSLGQGLEFLIYFQGNSAPDKSGLPSDRFSAERTGGSVSTLTIQRTQQEDSAVYLCASSLVGLAGVEQYFGPGTRLTVT.

The genes are TRBV10-3 and TRBJ2-6; no clear D gene. CDR1 ENHRY and CDR2 SYGVKD come from the germline V gene. Trimming shortened V by 2 bases and J by 0 bases, and 5 bases separated the two germline ends. This CDR3 contains 15 residues. The CDR3 bases are TGTGCCATCAGTGAGACCCTCTCTGGGGCCAACGTCCTGACTTTC. The encoded protein is CAISETLSGANVLTF.

This clone was observed once. The chain joins TRBV7-9 to TRBJ1-2; unclear D gene. V was pared by 4 bases and J by 6 bases, with 9 bases between. The length of the CDR3 is 12 residues. Germline CDR1 SEHNR, CDR2 FQNEAQ (reference sequence). The CDR3 sequence: CASSSRGNGYTF. For the CDR3, the DNA is TGTGCCAGCAGCTCGCGCGGGAATGGCTACACCTTC.

This clone was seen a handful of times. V usage is TRBV11-2 and J usage is TRBJ1-6; D unresolved. Germline V gives CDR1 SGHAT, CDR2 FQNNGV. The germline V and J ends were trimmed by 1 base and 7 bases, with 17 bases remaining between them. The length of the CDR3 is 17 residues. Here the CDR3 DNA reads TGTGCCAGCAGCTTAGGGGCCGGGGATTTTGACAATTCACCCCTCCACTTT. This encodes CASSLGAGDFDNSPLHF.

This chain connects TRBV6-5 to TRBJ2-3; no clear D gene. V was pared by 6 bases and J by 4 bases, with 14 bases between. This CDR3 is built from 14 residues. CDR1 is MNHEY, CDR2 SVGAGI, per germline. CDR3 in amino acids: CASRFLPGADTQYF. Here the CDR3 DNA reads TGTGCCAGCAGGTTTCTCCCTGGGGCAGATACGCAGTATTTT.